This T cell receptor (beta chain) was recorded in a study of identical twins. Germline CDR1 KGHDR, CDR2 SFDVKD. The CDR3 has 14 residues. MiXCR, applied by TCRdb to the 5' RACE reads, yields one record per CDR3 protein. The sample has around 1.7 million distinct CDR3 sequences; around a third are singletons. The V and J genes are TRBV24-1 and TRBJ2-4; D is possibly TRBD2 (6 bases). Judging by the DNA end, TRBJ2-7 fits better; the J call may be wrong. The TCR sequence derives from a newborn girl in good health. Sequencing was carried out using cord blood. CDR3 residues: CATSGALAPYEQYF. The DNA of the CDR3 is TGTGCCACCAGTGGTGCGCTAGCGCCCTACGAGCAGTACTTC.